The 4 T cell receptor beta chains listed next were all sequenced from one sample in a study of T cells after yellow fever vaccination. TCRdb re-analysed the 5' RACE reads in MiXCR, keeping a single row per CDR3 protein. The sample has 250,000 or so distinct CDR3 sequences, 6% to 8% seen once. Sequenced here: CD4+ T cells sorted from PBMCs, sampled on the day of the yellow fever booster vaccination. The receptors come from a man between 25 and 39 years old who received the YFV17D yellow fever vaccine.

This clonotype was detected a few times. The CDR3 sequence is CASSDLGGLALYNEQFF. The CDR3 nucleotides are TGTGCCAGCAGTGATCTCGGGGGACTAGCGCTCTACAATGAGCAGTTCTTC. The chain has TRBV2 and TRBJ2-1; 10 bases map to TRBD2. The trim removed 3 bases at V and 3 bases at J, leaving 8 bases unmatched. Germline V gene sequence: CDR1 SNHLY, CDR2 FYNNEI. The CDR3 is 17 amino acids.

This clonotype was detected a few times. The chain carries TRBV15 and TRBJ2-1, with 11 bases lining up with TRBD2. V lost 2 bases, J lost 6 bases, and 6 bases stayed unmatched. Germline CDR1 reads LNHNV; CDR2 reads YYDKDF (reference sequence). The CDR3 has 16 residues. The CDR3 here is CATSRPLAGGVNEQFF. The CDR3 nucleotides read TGTGCCACCAGCAGACCCTTAGCGGGAGGGGTCAATGAGCAGTTCTTC.

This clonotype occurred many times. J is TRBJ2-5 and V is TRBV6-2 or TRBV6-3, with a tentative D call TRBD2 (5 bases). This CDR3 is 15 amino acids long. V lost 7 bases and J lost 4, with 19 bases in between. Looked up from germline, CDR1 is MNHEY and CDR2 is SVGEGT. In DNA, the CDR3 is TGTGCCAGCAATCCCCTAGCCGACATCAGAGAGACCCAGTACTTC. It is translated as CASNPLADIRETQYF.

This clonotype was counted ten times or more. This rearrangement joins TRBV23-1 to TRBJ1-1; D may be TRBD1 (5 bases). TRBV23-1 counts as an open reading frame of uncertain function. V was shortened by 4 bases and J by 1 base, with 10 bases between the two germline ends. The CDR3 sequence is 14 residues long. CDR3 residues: CASSPRDRNTEAFF. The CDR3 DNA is TGCGCCAGCAGTCCTAGAGACAGGAACACTGAAGCTTTCTTT.